What follows are 19 T cell receptor beta chains derived from one specimen sequenced in a study of T cell repertoires in cytomegalovirus infection. Each CDR3 protein gets one entry after TCRdb re-called the reads with MiXCR. Found here are around 740,000 distinct CDR3 sequences, less than 40% of them singletons; the top ten hold around 2.8%. Sequencing was carried out using PBMCs. These receptors all come from a human donor in good health (CMV status not recorded). Some clones in this sample may be carry-over from other donors' samples.

The CDR3 here is CASSFSRLGNYGYTF. For the CDR3, the DNA is TGTGCCAGCAGTTTTAGTCGGCTGGGCAACTATGGCTACACCTTC. The J gene is TRBJ1-2, the V gene TRBV28; D ambiguous. Germline CDR1 MDHEN, CDR2 SYDVKM. The CDR3 loop spans 15 amino acids. Trimming removed 3 bases at V and 2 bases at J, with 13 bases between.

The chain recombines TRBV11-2 with TRBJ2-2; D unclear. The CDR3 has 15 residues. The germline gives CDR1 SGHAT, CDR2 FQNNGV. With 0 bases removed from V and 2 bases from J, the gap between germline ends came to 7 bases. The CDR3 loop reads CASSLEQINTGELFF. The CDR3 DNA follows: TGTGCCAGCAGCTTAGAACAGATAAACACCGGGGAGCTGTTTTTT.

The CDR3 sequence is CATSDPDKRQASNYGYTF. The CDR3 DNA follows: TGTGCCACCAGTGACCCGGATAAACGACAGGCATCTAACTATGGCTACACCTTC. The J gene is TRBJ1-2, the V gene TRBV24-1; tentative D call: TRBD1 (6 bases). In germline, CDR1 is KGHDR, CDR2 SFDVKD. The germline V and J ends were trimmed by 4 bases and 0 bases, with 20 bases remaining between them. The CDR3 consists of 18 residues.

This chain joins TRBV5-6 and TRBJ2-3; the D gene is possibly TRBD2 (5 bases). The V and J ends lost 1 base and 7 bases respectively, with 16 bases between them. Germline CDR1 SGHDT, CDR2 YYEEEE. The CDR3 extends over 15 amino acids. The CDR3 nucleotides are TGTGCCAGCAGCTTGTGGCGGGCCACTCGGAATACGCAGTATTTT. Translating it yields CASSLWRATRNTQYF.

This clonotype turned up a few times. The gene calls are TRBV29-1 and TRBJ2-3; D not certain. This CDR3 contains 13 residues. Germline V gene data show CDR1 as SQVTM and CDR2 as ANQGSEA. V was cut by 0 bases and J by 0 bases, with 4 bases left in between. For the CDR3, the DNA is TGCAGCGTTGAAGAGACTAGCACAGATACGCAGTATTTT. Its translation is CSVEETSTDTQYF.

The chain combines TRBV14 with TRBJ2-4; weak D call: TRBD2 (5 bases). In germline, CDR1 is SGHDN, CDR2 FVKESK. There are 14 residues in the CDR3. Trimming took off 1 base at V and 8 bases at J, with 12 bases between the two ends. The CDR3 sequence is CASSQGFGKDIQYF. The CDR3 DNA reads as TGTGCCAGCAGCCAAGGGTTCGGGAAAGACATTCAGTACTTC.

This clonotype was seen a handful of times. The chain is built from TRBV7-8 and TRBJ2-6; tentative D call: TRBD2 (6 bases). V lost 5 bases, J lost 4 bases, and 21 bases lay in between. Germline lookup yields CDR1 SGHVS and CDR2 FQNEAQ. This CDR3 region has 18 residues. CDR3 loop: CASSHLKREPGGANVLTF. The CDR3 DNA reads TGTGCCAGCAGCCACCTTAAACGGGAGCCGGGAGGGGCCAACGTCCTGACTTTC. The full variable domain, with the rest looked up from reference TRBV7-8 and TRBJ2-6, is GAGVSQSPRYKVAKRGQDVALRCDPISGHVSLFWYQQALGQGPEFLTYFQNEAQLDKSGLPSDRFFAERPEGSVSTLKIQRTQQEDSAVYLCASSHLKREPGGANVLTFGAGSRLTVL.

The chain uses TRBV19 and TRBJ2-6; tentative D call: TRBD1 (6 bases). The germline V and J ends were trimmed by 7 bases and 2 bases, with 15 bases remaining between them. This CDR3 comprises 16 residues. Per germline, CDR1 LNHDA and CDR2 SQIVND (reference sequence). CDR3 DNA sequence: TGTGCCAGTAACCAACAGGGAAGGCCTGGGGCCAACGTCCTGACTTTC. It yields the protein CASNQQGRPGANVLTF.

In this sample, this clonotype turned up a few times. The chain recombines TRBV7-8 with TRBJ2-6; the D gene is possibly TRBD1 (5 bases). The CDR3 has 19 residues. V was pared by 0 bases and J by 3 bases, with 18 bases between. Germline assignment: CDR1 SGHVS and CDR2 FQNEAQ. The CDR3 nucleotides are TGTGCCAGCAGCTTAGCGGTTCTGGGGCTCTTAGGTGGGGCCAACGTCCTGACTTTC. This encodes CASSLAVLGLLGGANVLTF.

This clonotype was observed a handful of times. V gene TRBV10-3 combines with J gene TRBJ2-1, with D possibly matching TRBD1 (5 bases). The V end lost 4 bases, the J end lost 9 bases, and 16 bases lay between the germline ends. CDR1 is ENHRY and CDR2 is SYGVKD in the germline V gene. The CDR3 consists of 14 residues. DNA for the CDR3: TGTGCCATCAGTGTGGGGCAGGGCAAAGGTGAGCAGTTCTTC. It yields the protein CAISVGQGKGEQFF.

This clonotype has a handful of counts. The chain recombines TRBV4-1 with TRBJ2-1; D gene ambiguous. Per germline, CDR1 MGHRA and CDR2 YSYEKL. The CDR3 contains 12 residues. V was pared by 0 bases and J by 7 bases, with 4 bases between. CDR3 coding DNA: TGCGCCAGCAGCCAAGACGAGAATGAGCAGTTCTTC. Protein product: CASSQDENEQFF.

This clonotype has just a few counts. The chain recombines TRBV4-1 with TRBJ1-1; the match to TRBD1 covers 8 bases. Germline assignment: CDR1 MGHRA and CDR2 YSYEKL. J gave up 4 bases and V 1 base, and 20 bases lay outside the gene matches. The length of the CDR3 is 20 residues. CDR3 residues: CASSQGTQGDLLSLGTEAFF. The CDR3 nucleotides are TGCGCCAGCAGCCAAGGAACACAGGGGGATCTCCTCTCTCTCGGCACTGAAGCTTTCTTT.

The rearrangement links TRBV7-8 to TRBJ2-4, with D perhaps matching TRBD2 (6 bases). V was trimmed by 3 bases and J by 8 bases, leaving 14 bases between them. This CDR3 is built from 14 residues. The germline CDR1 and CDR2 sequences are SGHVS and FQNEAQ. The chain's CDR3 is CASSFEEGRDIQYF. In nucleotides, the CDR3 is TGTGCCAGCAGCTTTGAGGAGGGCAGGGACATTCAGTACTTC.

This chain links TRBV7-8 with TRBJ2-4, with D possibly TRBD2 on 5 matching bases. This CDR3 comprises 16 residues. The V end lost 4 bases, the J end lost 0 bases, and 13 bases lay between the germline ends. From germline, CDR1 is SGHVS and CDR2 FQNEAQ. The CDR3 sequence is CASSSGQRLAKNIQYF. The DNA for the CDR3 is TGTGCCAGCAGCTCCGGCCAGCGGCTAGCCAAAAACATTCAGTACTTC.

This clonotype has only a few counts. The V gene is TRBV25-1, the J gene TRBJ2-5; 10 positions agree with TRBD2. Germline assignment: CDR1 MGHDK and CDR2 SYGVNS. V was pared by 2 bases and J by 5 bases, with 8 bases of the junction left unmatched. This CDR3 is built from 16 residues. In nucleotides, the CDR3 is TGTGCCAGCAGTGAAGCCGGCCTAGCGGGAGTGGAGACCCAGTACTTC. Translation: CASSEAGLAGVETQYF.

V is TRBV4-2 and J is TRBJ2-7; 10 bases map to TRBD2. CDR1 is LGHNA, CDR2 YNFKEQ, per germline. This CDR3 comprises 15 residues. The V segment lost 0 bases and the J segment 4 bases; nucleotides outside the gene matches: 3. This CDR3 reads CASSQEEREGYEQYF. The CDR3 DNA reads TGTGCCAGCAGCCAAGAGGAGCGGGAGGGGTACGAGCAGTACTTC.

This clonotype was recorded at least ten times. The chain recombines TRBV2 with TRBJ1-1; tentative D call: TRBD1 (5 bases). The CDR3 covers 14 residues. V lost 1 base and J lost 0, with 6 bases in between. Germline V gene sequence: CDR1 SNHLY, CDR2 FYNNEI. The CDR3 coding sequence is TGTGCCAGCAGTGAAGGCAGGGTGAACACTGAAGCTTTCTTT. This translates into CASSEGRVNTEAFF.

This rearrangement joins TRBV2 to TRBJ2-5; 7 bases agree with TRBD2. Trimming at V came to 8 bases and at J to 7 bases, leaving 10 bases not matched to a gene. Germline values: CDR1 SNHLY, CDR2 FYNNEI. This CDR3 comprises 13 residues. In nucleotides, the CDR3 is TGTGCCAGCTACTACGGGAGGACTTGGACCCAGTACTTC. It encodes CASYYGRTWTQYF.

This clonotype was picked up many times. V and J are TRBV7-8 and TRBJ1-5; D call uncertain. The CDR3 extends over 13 amino acids. Per the germline V gene, CDR1 is SGHVS and CDR2 is FQNEAQ. V was pared by 5 bases and J by 7 bases, with 12 bases between. The chain's CDR3 is CASSTRTEQPQHF. The CDR3 DNA follows: TGTGCCAGCAGCACGCGTACAGAGCAGCCCCAGCATTTT.